The clone carrying this T cell receptor (beta chain) has only one observation. As yet, its antigen is unknown. V lost 5 bases, J lost 7 bases, and 9 bases stayed unmatched. CDR3 size: 14 residues. CDR1 is MDHEN and CDR2 is SYDVKM in the germline V gene. Sequenced by immunoSEQ multiplex PCR; TCRdb stores in-frame clones only, minus some. The data hold hundreds of thousands of clones, with roughly 84% observed a single time. The entry originates in a study of shared clonotypes between healthy human individuals. Study at large: Three CD4 naive, three CD4 memory, two CD8 naive and one CD8 memory plate were used per donor. Broader study findings: Expectations were that clonotype sharing among donors would be affected by sequencing depth.

The rearrangement uses TRBV28 and TRBJ2-7; 9 positions agree with TRBD1. The receptor's source is a man aged 18 to 30 in good health. Source material: memory CD8+ T cells sorted from blood. Indicated subset: CD45RO+ cells pooled with CCR7-negative TemRA cells. The DNA of the CDR3 is TGTGCCAGCAGTCTCCTCCGGACAGGGGAGGAGCAGTACTTC. Residues: CASSLLRTGEEQYF.